One TCR beta chain is described in this entry. Recruitment covered 20 to 25 US areas and drew participants whose ages spanned roughly 18 to 100 years. Cohort allocation depended upon clinical history that participants reported. These data originate in a study of blood T cell repertoires in COVID-19. Some clones are missing from TCRdb's copy, which holds only in-frame ones; the method was immunoSEQ multiplex PCR. The sample carries some 290,000 clones, 90% recorded once. The TCR originated in a woman aged 25 to 45 who had been exposed to COVID-19. The sample taken for sequencing was PBMCs or T cells enriched from blood (not recorded which).

CDR3 DNA sequence: TGTGCCAGCAGCCGGCAGATAAGCGGGGACACCGGGGAGCTGTTTTTT. Translated: CASSRQISGDTGELFF. The rearrangement joins TRBV3-1 (or the pseudogene TRBV3-2) to TRBJ2-2, with 7 bases identical to TRBD2. V shed 4 bases, J shed 3 bases, and the junction held 8 bases outside the gene matches. The CDR3 has 16 residues. Germline V CDR1 and CDR2: LGHDT, YNNKEL (reference sequence).